The clone carrying this TCR beta chain was seen at least ten times. This sample is drawn from a study of T-cell reconstitution after alpha-beta-depleted transplantation in children. Trimming took 5 bases from V and 6 from J, leaving 15 bases between them. The CDR3 consists of 14 residues. Unique molecular identifiers were used to barcode this TCRbeta library. TCRdb recomputed calls from the PCR reads with MiXCR, one row per CDR3 protein. This table holds about 300,000 distinct CDR3 sequences, about 9.4% found once. Sequenced here: PBMCs, sampled before TCRalphabeta/CD19-depleted stem cell transplant. The chain carries TRBV12-3 or TRBV12-4 and TRBJ2-3; D not certain. The TCR comes from a boy under three years old with acute myeloid leukemia, due to receive a stem cell transplant. The DNA for the CDR3 is TGTGCCAGCAGTGAGAAGACTGGTCCCGATACGCAGTATTTT. As protein: CASSEKTGPDTQYF.